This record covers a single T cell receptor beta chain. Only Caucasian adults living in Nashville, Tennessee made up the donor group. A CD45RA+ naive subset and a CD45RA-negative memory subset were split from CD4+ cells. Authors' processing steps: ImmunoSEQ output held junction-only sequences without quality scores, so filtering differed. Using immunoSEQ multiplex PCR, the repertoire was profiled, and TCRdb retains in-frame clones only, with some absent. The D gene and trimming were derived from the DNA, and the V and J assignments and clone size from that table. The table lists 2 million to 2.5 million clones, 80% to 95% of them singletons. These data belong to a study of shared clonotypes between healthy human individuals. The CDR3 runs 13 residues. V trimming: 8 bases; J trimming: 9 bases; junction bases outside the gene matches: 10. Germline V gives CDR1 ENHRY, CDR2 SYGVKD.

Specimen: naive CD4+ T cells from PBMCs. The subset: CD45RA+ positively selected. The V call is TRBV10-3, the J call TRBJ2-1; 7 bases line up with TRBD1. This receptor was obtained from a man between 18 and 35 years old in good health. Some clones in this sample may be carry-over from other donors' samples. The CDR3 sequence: CAIQKGQVGEQFF. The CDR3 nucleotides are TGTGCCATCCAAAAAGGACAGGTGGGTGAGCAGTTCTTC.